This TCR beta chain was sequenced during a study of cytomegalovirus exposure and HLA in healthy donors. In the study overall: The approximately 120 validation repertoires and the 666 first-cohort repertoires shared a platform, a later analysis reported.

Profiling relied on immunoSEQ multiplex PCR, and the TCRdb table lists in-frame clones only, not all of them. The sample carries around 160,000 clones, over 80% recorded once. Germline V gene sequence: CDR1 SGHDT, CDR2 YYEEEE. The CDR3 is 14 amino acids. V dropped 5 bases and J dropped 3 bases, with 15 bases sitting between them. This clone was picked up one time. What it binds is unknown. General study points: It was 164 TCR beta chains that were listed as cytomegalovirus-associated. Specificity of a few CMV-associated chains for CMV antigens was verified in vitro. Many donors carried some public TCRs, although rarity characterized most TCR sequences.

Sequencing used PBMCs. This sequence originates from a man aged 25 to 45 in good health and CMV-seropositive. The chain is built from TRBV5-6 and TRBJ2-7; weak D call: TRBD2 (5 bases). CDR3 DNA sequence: TGTGCCAGCAGTGGGCCCTCGGGGATCTACGAGCAGTACTTC. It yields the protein CASSGPSGIYEQYF.